This T cell receptor beta chain was observed in a study of cytomegalovirus exposure and HLA in healthy donors. Study context: In terms of ancestry, the Caucasian-associated cluster contained around four fifths of the 398 genotyped donors.

To note about this clone: Its antigen is unidentified.

Study-level findings and limits: Rarity held for most TCR sequences, but there were some public TCRs that occurred in many donors. Presence/absence analysis assumed near-uniform sequencing depth across donors.

The V gene's germline CDR1 is SNHLY and CDR2 FYNNEI. J gave up 4 bases and V 6 bases, and 8 bases lay outside the gene matches. The CDR3 has 14 residues. The study ran its PCR with 60 Vbeta and 13 Jbeta primers. The assay was immunoSEQ multiplex PCR, and TCRdb's table has in-frame clones only and misses some. The sample has about 120,000 clones; less than 80% are singletons. Sequences were obtained from PBMCs. The receptor comes from a woman between 25 and 40 years old in good health and CMV-seronegative. The chain is built from TRBV2 and TRBJ2-7; 8 nucleotides match TRBD2. The DNA for the CDR3 is TGTGCCAGCAGCCCTCAGGGACTAGGGTACGAGCAGTACTTC. Its translation is CASSPQGLGYEQYF. Supplemented by reference TRBV2 and TRBJ2-7, the full variable domain reads EPEVTQTPSHQVTQMGQEVILRCVPISNHLYFYWYRQILGQKVEFLVSFYNNEISEKSEIFDDQFSVERPDGSNFTLKIRSTKLEDSAMYFCASSPQGLGYEQYFGPGTRLTVT.